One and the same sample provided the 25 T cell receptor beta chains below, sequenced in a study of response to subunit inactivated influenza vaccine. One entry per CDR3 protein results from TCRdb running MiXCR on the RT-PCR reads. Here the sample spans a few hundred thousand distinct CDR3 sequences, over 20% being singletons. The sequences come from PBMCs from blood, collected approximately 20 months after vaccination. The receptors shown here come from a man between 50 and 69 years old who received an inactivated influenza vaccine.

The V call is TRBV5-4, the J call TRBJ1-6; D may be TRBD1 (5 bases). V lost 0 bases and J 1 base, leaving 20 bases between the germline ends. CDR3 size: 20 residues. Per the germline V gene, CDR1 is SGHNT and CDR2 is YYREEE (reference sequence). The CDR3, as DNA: TGTGCCAGCAGCTTGGCCGGGGTGGGGCGTCGCCAATCCTATAATTCACCCCTCCACTTT. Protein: CASSLAGVGRRQSYNSPLHF.

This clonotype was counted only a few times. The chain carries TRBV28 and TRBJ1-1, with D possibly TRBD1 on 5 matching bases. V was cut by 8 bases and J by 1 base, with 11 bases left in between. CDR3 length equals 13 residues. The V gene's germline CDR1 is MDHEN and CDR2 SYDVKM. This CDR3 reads CASRGASNTEAFF. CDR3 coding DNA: TGTGCCAGCCGAGGGGCCTCGAACACTGAAGCTTTCTTT.

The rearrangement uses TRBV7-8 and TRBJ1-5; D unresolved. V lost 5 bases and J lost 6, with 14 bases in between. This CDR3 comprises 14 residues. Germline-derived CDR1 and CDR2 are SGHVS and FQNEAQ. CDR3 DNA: TGTGCCAGCAGCCCCAGCGGGGTAGTTCAGCCCCAGCATTTT. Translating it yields CASSPSGVVQPQHF.

This chain's CDR3 is CASSQRAPSYGYTF. CDR3 DNA: TGTGCCAGCAGCCAAAGGGCACCTTCCTATGGCTACACCTTC. The chain is built from TRBV28 and TRBJ1-2; D is unresolved. The V and J ends lost 6 bases and 4 bases respectively, with 15 bases between them. Looked up from germline, CDR1 is MDHEN and CDR2 is SYDVKM. The CDR3 runs 14 residues.

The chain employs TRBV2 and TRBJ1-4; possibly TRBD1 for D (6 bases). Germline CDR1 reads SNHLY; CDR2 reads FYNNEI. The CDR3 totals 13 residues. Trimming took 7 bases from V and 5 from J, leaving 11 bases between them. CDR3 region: CASIGGRNEKLFF. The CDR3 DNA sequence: TGTGCCAGCATAGGGGGGCGAAATGAAAAACTGTTTTTT.

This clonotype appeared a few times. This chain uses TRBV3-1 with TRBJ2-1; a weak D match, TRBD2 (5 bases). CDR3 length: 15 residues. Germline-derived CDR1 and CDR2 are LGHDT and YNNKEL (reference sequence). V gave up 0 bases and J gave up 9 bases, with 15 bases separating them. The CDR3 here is CASSQDLTRGSEQFF. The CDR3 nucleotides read TGTGCCAGCAGCCAAGATCTGACGAGAGGGAGTGAGCAGTTCTTC.

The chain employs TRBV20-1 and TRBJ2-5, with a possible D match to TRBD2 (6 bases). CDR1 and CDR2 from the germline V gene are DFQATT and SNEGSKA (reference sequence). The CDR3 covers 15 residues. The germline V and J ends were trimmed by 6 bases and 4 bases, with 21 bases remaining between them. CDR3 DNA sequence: TGCAGTGCACACCCGGGTGGGGGGTCGGTAGAGACCCAGTACTTC. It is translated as CSAHPGGGSVETQYF.

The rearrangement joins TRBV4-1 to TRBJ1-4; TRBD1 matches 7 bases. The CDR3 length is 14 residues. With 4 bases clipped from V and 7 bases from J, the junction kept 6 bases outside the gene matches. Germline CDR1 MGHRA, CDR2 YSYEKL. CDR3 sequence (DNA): TGCGCCAGCAGCCTTACAGGGGTTTTTGAAAAACTGTTTTTT. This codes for CASSLTGVFEKLFF.

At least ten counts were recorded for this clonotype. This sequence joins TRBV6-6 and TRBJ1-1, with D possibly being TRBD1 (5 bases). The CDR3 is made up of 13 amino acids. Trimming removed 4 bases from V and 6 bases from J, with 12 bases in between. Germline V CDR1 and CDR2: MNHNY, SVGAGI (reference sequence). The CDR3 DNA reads TGTGCCAGCAGTTGGAGGGAAGGGGCTGAAGCTTTCTTT. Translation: CASSWREGAEAFF.

The CDR3: CSVPPLDEAFF. Written as DNA, the CDR3 is TGCAGCGTCCCCCCTCTGGATGAAGCTTTCTTT. The J gene is TRBJ1-1, the V gene TRBV29-1, with unresolved D. The CDR3 has 11 amino acids. Trimming removed 6 bases at V and 7 bases at J, with 12 bases between. Germline CDR1 SQVTM, CDR2 ANQGSEA. The full variable domain, rest sourced from reference TRBV29-1 and TRBJ1-1, is SAVISQKPSRDICQRGTSLTIQCQVDSQVTMMFWYRQQPGQSLTLIATANQGSEATYESGFVIDKFPISRPNLTFSTLTVSNMSPEDSSIYLCSVPPLDEAFFGQGTRLTVV.

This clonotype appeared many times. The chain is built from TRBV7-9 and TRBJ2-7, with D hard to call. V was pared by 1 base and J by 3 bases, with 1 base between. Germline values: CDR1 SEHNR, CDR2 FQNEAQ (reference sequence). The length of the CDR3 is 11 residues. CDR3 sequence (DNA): TGTGCCAGCAGCTTAGTCTACGAGCAGTACTTC. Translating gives CASSLVYEQYF.

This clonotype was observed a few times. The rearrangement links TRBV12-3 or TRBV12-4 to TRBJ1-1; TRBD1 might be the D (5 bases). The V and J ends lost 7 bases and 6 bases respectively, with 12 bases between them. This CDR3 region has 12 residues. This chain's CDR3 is CASTRGGPEAFF. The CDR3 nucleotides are TGTGCCAGCACCCGGGGGGGACCTGAAGCTTTCTTT.

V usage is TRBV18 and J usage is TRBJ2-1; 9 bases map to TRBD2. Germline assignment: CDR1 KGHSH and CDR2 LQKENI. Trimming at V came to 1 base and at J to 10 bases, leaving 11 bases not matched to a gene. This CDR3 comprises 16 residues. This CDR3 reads CASSPRSALAGIEQFF. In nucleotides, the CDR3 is TGTGCCAGCTCACCACGTTCGGCTCTAGCGGGAATCGAGCAGTTCTTC.

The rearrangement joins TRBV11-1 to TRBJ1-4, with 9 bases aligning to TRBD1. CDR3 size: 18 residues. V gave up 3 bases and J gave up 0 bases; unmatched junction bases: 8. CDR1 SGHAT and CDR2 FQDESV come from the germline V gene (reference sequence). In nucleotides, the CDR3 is TGTGCCAGCAGCTTCGGACAGGGGTCCCTAACAACTAATGAAAAACTGTTTTTT. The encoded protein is CASSFGQGSLTTNEKLFF.

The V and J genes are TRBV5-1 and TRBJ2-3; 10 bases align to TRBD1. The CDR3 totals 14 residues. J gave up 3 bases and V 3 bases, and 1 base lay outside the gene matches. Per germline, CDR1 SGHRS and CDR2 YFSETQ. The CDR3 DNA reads TGCGCCAGCAGCTGGGGACAGGGGACAGATACGCAGTATTTT. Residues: CASSWGQGTDTQYF.

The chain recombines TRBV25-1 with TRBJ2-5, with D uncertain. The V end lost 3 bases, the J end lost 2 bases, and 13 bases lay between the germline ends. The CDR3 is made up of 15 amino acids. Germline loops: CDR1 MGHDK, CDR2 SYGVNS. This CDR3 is CASSDPSDEQETQYF. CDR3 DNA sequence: TGTGCCAGCAGTGACCCCTCGGATGAACAAGAGACCCAGTACTTC.

CDR3 protein: CAISEPEGEETQYF. CDR3 DNA sequence: TGTGCCATCAGCGAACCCGAGGGGGAAGAGACCCAGTACTTC. J is TRBJ2-5 and V is TRBV10-3; D possibly corresponds to TRBD1 (6 bases). There are 14 residues in the CDR3. Deletions cut 6 bases from V and 3 bases from J, with 14 bases between. From germline, CDR1 is ENHRY and CDR2 SYGVKD.

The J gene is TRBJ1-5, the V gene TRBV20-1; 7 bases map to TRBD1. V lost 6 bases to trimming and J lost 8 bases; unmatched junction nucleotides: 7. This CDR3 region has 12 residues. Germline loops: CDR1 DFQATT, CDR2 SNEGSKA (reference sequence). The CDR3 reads CSARQGEKPQHF. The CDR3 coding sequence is TGCAGTGCCAGACAGGGAGAGAAGCCCCAGCATTTT.

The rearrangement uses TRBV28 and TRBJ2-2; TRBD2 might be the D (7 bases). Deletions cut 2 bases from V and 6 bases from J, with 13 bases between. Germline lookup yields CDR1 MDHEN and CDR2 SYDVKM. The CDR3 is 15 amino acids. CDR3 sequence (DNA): TGTGCCAGCAGTTTAACGGGGGGCGCGGCCGGGGAGCTGTTTTTT. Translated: CASSLTGGAAGELFF.

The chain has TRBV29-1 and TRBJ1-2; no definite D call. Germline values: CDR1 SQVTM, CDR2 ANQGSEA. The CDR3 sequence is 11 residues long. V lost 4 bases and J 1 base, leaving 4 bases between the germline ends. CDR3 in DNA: TGCAGCGTTGGGGTTAACTATGGCTACACCTTC. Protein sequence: CSVGVNYGYTF.

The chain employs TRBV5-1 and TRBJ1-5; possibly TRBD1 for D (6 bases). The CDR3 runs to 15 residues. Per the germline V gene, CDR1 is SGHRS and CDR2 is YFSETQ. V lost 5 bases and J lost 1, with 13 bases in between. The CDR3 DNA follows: TGCGCCAGCAGGCCCTCGGGGGCCAGCAATCAGCCCCAGCATTTT. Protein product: CASRPSGASNQPQHF.

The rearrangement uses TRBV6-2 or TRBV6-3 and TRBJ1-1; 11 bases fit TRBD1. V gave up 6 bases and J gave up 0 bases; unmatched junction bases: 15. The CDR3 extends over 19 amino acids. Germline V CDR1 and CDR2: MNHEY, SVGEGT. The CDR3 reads CASRPPPGQGVTLNTEAFF. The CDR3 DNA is TGTGCCAGCAGACCGCCTCCGGGACAGGGGGTTACACTGAACACTGAAGCTTTCTTT.

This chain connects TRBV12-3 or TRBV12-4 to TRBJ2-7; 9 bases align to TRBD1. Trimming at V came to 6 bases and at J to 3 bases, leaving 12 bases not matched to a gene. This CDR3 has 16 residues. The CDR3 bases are TGTGCCAGCAGAAATTCGTTCCGGGACAGGGTCTACGAGCAGTACTTC. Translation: CASRNSFRDRVYEQYF.

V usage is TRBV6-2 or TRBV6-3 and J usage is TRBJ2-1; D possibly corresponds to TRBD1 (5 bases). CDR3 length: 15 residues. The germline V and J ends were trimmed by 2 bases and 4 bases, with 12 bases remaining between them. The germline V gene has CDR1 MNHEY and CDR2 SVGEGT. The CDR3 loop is CASSYTGGVYNEQFF. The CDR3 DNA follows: TGTGCCAGCAGTTACACAGGTGGGGTTTACAATGAGCAGTTCTTC.

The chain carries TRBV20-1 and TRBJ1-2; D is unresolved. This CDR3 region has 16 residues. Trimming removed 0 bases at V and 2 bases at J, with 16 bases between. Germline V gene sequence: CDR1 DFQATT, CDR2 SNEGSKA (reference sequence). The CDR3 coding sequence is TGCAGTGCTAGAGATAAGGACCAGTCCTTCAACTATGGCTACACCTTC. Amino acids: CSARDKDQSFNYGYTF.